A selection of T cell receptor beta chains follows, all from one sample in a study of T cells after yellow fever vaccination. TCRdb independently ran MiXCR on the 5' RACE reads; one entry per CDR3 protein. In the table there are more than 250,000 distinct CDR3 sequences, around 7% of which are singletons. This material consisted of PBMCs, taken roughly 45 days after the first yellow fever vaccination. These receptors were taken from a man aged 18 to 30 who received the YFV17D yellow fever vaccine. CDR3s include the opening cysteine and the closing phenylalanine or tryptophan. D genes are given only for firm matches. Some rows mark clone size as missing; the rest say once, few, many or name a class of expanded clone.

clone_size,v_call,j_call,d_call,cdr3_nt,cdr3_aa
few,TRBV18,TRBJ2-7,NA,TGTGCCAGCTCACCTGAGGCCTTCGGCGAGCAGTACTTC,CASSPEAFGEQYF
few,TRBV12-3/TRBV12-4,TRBJ1-2,TRBD1,TGTGCCAGCACAAGAGGACAGGGCACGGACGGCTACACCTTC,CASTRGQGTDGYTF
many,TRBV24-1,TRBJ2-3,NA,TGTGCCACCAGTGATTGGGGGGGGACAGACACAGATACGCAGTATTTT,CATSDWGGTDTDTQYF
NA,TRBV5-4,TRBJ1-6,TRBD1,TGTGCCAGCAGCTTGAAATCAGGGGGCATTTATAATTCACCCCTCCACTTT,CASSLKSGGIYNSPLHF
NA,TRBV5-1,TRBJ2-2,TRBD2,TGCGCCAGCCGGAGAAGCGGGGGGGCCGACACCGGGGAGCTGTTTTTT,CASRRSGGADTGELFF
NA,TRBV5-1,TRBJ2-1,TRBD1,TGCGCCAGCAGCCCGCGACAGGGGGTAAGGTTTGAGCAGTTCTTC,CASSPRQGVRFEQFF
NA,TRBV4-3,TRBJ2-6,TRBD1,TGCGCCAGCAGCCAAGGACCAGGGGGTAGACCCTCTGGGGCCAACGTCCTGACTTTC,CASSQGPGGRPSGANVLTF
few,TRBV29-1,TRBJ1-4,TRBD1,TGCAGCGCTTACGGTCGGACAGGAAAACTGTTTTTT,CSAYGRTGKLFF
NA,TRBV5-1,TRBJ2-5,TRBD2,TGCGCCAGCAGCTTGGCCATCAGCGGGGGGCGACGAGAGACCCAGTACTTC,CASSLAISGGRRETQYF
few,TRBV2,TRBJ1-4,NA,TGTGCCAGCGACCGGGCCCCACCCCCGAATGAAAAACTGTTTTTT,CASDRAPPPNEKLFF
many,TRBV3-1,TRBJ1-1,TRBD1,TGTGCCAGCAGCCGAAACGAACAAGACAGGGGTGGTGAAGCTTTCTTT,CASSRNEQDRGGEAFF
many,TRBV5-5,TRBJ2-3,TRBD2,TGTGCCAGCAGCTTGGATGGACTAGCGGGGGCCTTCACAGATACGCAGTATTTT,CASSLDGLAGAFTDTQYF
few,TRBV11-2,TRBJ2-1,NA,TGTGCCAGCAGCTTAGATATCCCAGGATACGACTACAATGAGCAGTTCTTC,CASSLDIPGYDYNEQFF
few,TRBV7-9,TRBJ2-5,NA,TGTGCCAGCAGCTCGGGACTCGAAGAGACCCAGTACTTC,CASSSGLEETQYF
NA,TRBV6-5,TRBJ1-1,TRBD1,TGTGCCAGCAGTTACTCCTGGGCTCGACAGGGCTATTTTGGAGCTTTCTTT,CASSYSWARQGYFGAFF
many,TRBV7-2,TRBJ2-1,NA,TGTGCCAGCAGCTTTCAACCGGACATCTATAGTGAGCAGTTCTTC,CASSFQPDIYSEQFF
few,TRBV27,TRBJ1-1,NA,TGTGCCAGCAGTCCAGTCCTCCTGAACACTGAAGCTTTCTTT,CASSPVLLNTEAFF
few,TRBV7-9,TRBJ2-7,NA,TGTGCCAGCAGCCCCCAACAGGGACCCTACGAGCAGTACTTC,CASSPQQGPYEQYF
few,TRBV5-1,TRBJ1-6,NA,TGCGCCAGCAGGACGTGGGGGCCCTCCTATAATTCACCCCTCCACTTT,CASRTWGPSYNSPLHF
few,TRBV20-1,TRBJ2-7,TRBD2,TGCAGTGCTAGAGATCTCAGCGGGGGGCCCTGGGACGAGCAGTACTTC,CSARDLSGGPWDEQYF
many,TRBV12-3/TRBV12-4,TRBJ2-1,NA,TGTGCCAGCAGTTTAGTAGGGGGGAGCTCCTACAATGAGCAGTTCTTC,CASSLVGGSSYNEQFF
many,TRBV20-1,TRBJ2-5,NA,TGCAGTGGCCTAGCTGGGGTGGGGGAGACCCAGTACTTC,CSGLAGVGETQYF
few,TRBV5-4,TRBJ2-3,NA,TGTGCCAGCAGCTTGTGGCTCAGCACAGATACGCAGTATTTT,CASSLWLSTDTQYF
NA,TRBV2,TRBJ2-3,TRBD1,TGTGCCAGCAAGCGGGGGACAGGGGGTGCAGATACGCAGTATTTT,CASKRGTGGADTQYF
NA,TRBV7-9,TRBJ2-3,TRBD2,TGTGCCAGCAGCACTTCTAGCGGGGTGGTCGCAGATACGCAGTATTTT,CASSTSSGVVADTQYF
many,TRBV28,TRBJ2-5,NA,TGTGCCAGCAGCCTGGGGGGTGGCAAGGGGACCCAGTACTTC,CASSLGGGKGTQYF
few,TRBV2,TRBJ2-2,NA,TGTGCCAGCAGTGCAAGGGCTGGGGACACCGGGGAGCTGTTTTTT,CASSARAGDTGELFF
NA,TRBV29-1,TRBJ1-2,NA,TGCAGCGTTGAATCCGGAGCGGGCTACACCTTC,CSVESGAGYTF
many,TRBV7-9,TRBJ2-2,NA,TGTGCCAGCAGCTTAGGCGGCTGGGCGAACACCGGGGAGCTGTTTTTT,CASSLGGWANTGELFF
NA,TRBV4-2,TRBJ1-1,NA,TGTGCCAGCAGCCAAGATCCCGGCGGGAGGGGCAACACTGAAGCTTTCTTT,CASSQDPGGRGNTEAFF
NA,TRBV6-5,TRBJ1-2,NA,TGTGCCAGCAGTTCCCGACAGAGGGGCTACACCTTC,CASSSRQRGYTF
many,TRBV7-8,TRBJ2-3,NA,TGTGCCAGCAGCTCCGTGGCGGGGAAACCCACAGATACGCAGTATTTT,CASSSVAGKPTDTQYF
NA,TRBV5-1,TRBJ2-5,NA,TGCGCCAGCAGCTTTGACAGCTCCCAAGAGACCCAGTACTTC,CASSFDSSQETQYF
many,TRBV4-2,TRBJ2-3,TRBD1,TGTGCCAGCAGCCGTCAGGGGGACGGGACAGATACGCAGTATTTT,CASSRQGDGTDTQYF
many,TRBV12-3/TRBV12-4,TRBJ1-2,TRBD1,TGTGCCAGCAGTTCGACAGGGGAGCCTGGCTACACCTTC,CASSSTGEPGYTF
many,TRBV24-1,TRBJ2-2,NA,TGTGCCACCAGTGATTTGGCCGGGGAGCTGTTTTTT,CATSDLAGELFF
NA,TRBV9,TRBJ2-1,TRBD2,TGTGCCAGCAGCGTAGGAGCGGGGGCTTACAATGAGCAGTTCTTC,CASSVGAGAYNEQFF
few,TRBV7-2,TRBJ2-7,TRBD2,TGTGCCAGCAATTCCCATGAGGGTGCTAGCGGATCCAACTTC,CASNSHEGASGSNF
many,TRBV12-3/TRBV12-4,TRBJ2-5,NA,TGTGCCAGCAGTCCCACCCGAGCGACCCAGTACTTC,CASSPTRATQYF
few,TRBV20-1,TRBJ2-5,NA,TGCAGTGCCCGTAGACAGGCCCAAGAGACCCAGTACTTC,CSARRQAQETQYF
NA,TRBV4-3,TRBJ1-2,NA,TGCGCCAGCAGCCAAGATGAGGGGAACTATGGCTACACCTTC,CASSQDEGNYGYTF
many,TRBV7-6,TRBJ2-5,TRBD2,TGTGCCAGCAGCTTAGGGGCTAGCGGGGGGGAGACCCAGTACTTC,CASSLGASGGETQYF
few,TRBV3-1,TRBJ2-5,TRBD1,TGTGCCAGCAGCCAAGAGGGGGCAGGGGGTTGGGAGACCCAGTACTTC,CASSQEGAGGWETQYF
few,TRBV12-5,TRBJ2-1,NA,TGTGCTAGTGGTAGCCGCGGGCGCCCAGGGTACTACAATGAGCAGTTCTTC,CASGSRGRPGYYNEQFF
few,TRBV9,TRBJ2-5,TRBD2,TGTGCCAGCAGCGACGGGGCGCGGGGGCAAGAGACCCAGTACTTC,CASSDGARGQETQYF
NA,TRBV4-2,TRBJ1-2,NA,TGTGCCAGCAGCCAAGATGCAGGGGCCTATGGCTACACCTTC,CASSQDAGAYGYTF